The present TCR beta chain was sequenced within a study of beta chain features in type 1 diabetes. Looked up from germline, CDR1 is SGHTA and CDR2 is FQGTGA. This CDR3 is 14 amino acids long. V was clipped by 5 bases and J by 5 bases, with 13 bases between them. As for this clone: The antigen is undetermined.

The study's findings and limits: Insertions were fewer and deletions more numerous at VDJ junctions in type 1 diabetes patients.

Sequencing targeted expressed TCRB transcripts, as all isolated RNA had been reverse transcribed. Sequenced by immunoSEQ multiplex PCR; TCRdb stores in-frame clones only, minus some. Here the sample spans 810,000 or so clones, 15% to 20% being singletons. One heparinised draw of blood, averaging around 120 mL, came from each donor. Sorting that relied on CD45RO/CCR7/CD25/CD127/CD95/CD27 yielded CD4+ naive, central memory, regulatory and stem cell-like memory cells. The material sequenced was naive CD4+ T cells from blood. This clonotype was obtained from a woman aged 18-29 years in good health. The chain carries TRBV7-3 and TRBJ2-1; D possibly corresponds to TRBD2 (5 bases). CDR3 region: CASSVYGIDNEQFF. The CDR3 DNA is TGTGCCAGCAGCGTATACGGGATTGACAATGAGCAGTTCTTC.